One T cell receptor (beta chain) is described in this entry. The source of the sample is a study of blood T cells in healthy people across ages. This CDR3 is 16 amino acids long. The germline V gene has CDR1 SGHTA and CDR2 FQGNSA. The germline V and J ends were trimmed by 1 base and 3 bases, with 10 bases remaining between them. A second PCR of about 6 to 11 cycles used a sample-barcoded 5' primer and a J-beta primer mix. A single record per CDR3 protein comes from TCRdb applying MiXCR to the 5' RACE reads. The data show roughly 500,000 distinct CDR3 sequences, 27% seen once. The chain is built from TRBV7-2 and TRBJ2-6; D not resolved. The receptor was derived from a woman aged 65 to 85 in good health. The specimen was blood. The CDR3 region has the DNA TGTGCCAGCAGCTTAGTAGGTAGTTTTGGGGCCAACGTCCTGACTTTC. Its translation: CASSLVGSFGANVLTF.